The rows below give T cell receptor beta chains drawn from one sample of a study of T cells in Graves' hyperthyroidism and ophthalmopathy. MiXCR was run by TCRdb on the multiplex PCR reads, yielding one entry per CDR3 protein. The table includes approximately 740,000 distinct CDR3 sequences, 14% detected once. Sample: blood. The receptors originated from a woman aged 18-29 years with Graves' hyperthyroidism. CDR3s include the opening cysteine and the closing phenylalanine or tryptophan. The D gene is left open where the match is weak. Clone size appears in some rows only: once, few, many, or a class for an expanded clone.

TRBJ1-2 | TRBV12-3/TRBV12-4 | . | . | TGTGCCAGCAGAAAGGGGGACCGTGGCTATGGCTACACCTTC | CASRKGDRGYGYTF
TRBJ1-2 | TRBV4-2 | . | . | TGTGCCAGCACCTCTCGAGGAGGCTACACCTTC | CASTSRGGYTF
TRBJ1-5 | TRBV30 | many | TRBD1 | TGTGCCTGGAGTCGGACAGGGGGTCAGCCCCAGCATTTT | CAWSRTGGQPQHF
TRBJ1-2 | TRBV7-2 | few | . | TGTGCCAGCAGCTTAGCGGCAGGGAGGCGCTACACCTTC | CASSLAAGRRYTF
TRBJ2-7 | TRBV3-1 | many | . | TGTGCCAGCAGCCAAGTATGGGCCGAGCAGTACTTC | CASSQVWAEQYF
TRBJ2-3 | TRBV20-1 | . | . | TGCAGTGCTAGGGGCAGGGGTTTAGATACGCAGTATTTT | CSARGRGLDTQYF
TRBJ2-7 | TRBV5-1 | many | . | TGCGCCAGCAGCTTGGACACCTACGAGCAGTACTTC | CASSLDTYEQYF
TRBJ1-5 | TRBV28 | many | TRBD1 | TGTGCCAGCAGACAGGGGGACAATCAGCCCCAGCATTTT | CASRQGDNQPQHF
TRBJ1-6 | TRBV25-1 | . | TRBD1 | TGTGCCAGCAGCGGCCCCCGGGACAGAAATTCACCCCTCCACTTT | CASSGPRDRNSPLHF
TRBJ2-7 | TRBV7-3 | many | . | TGTGCCAGCAGCCGATCGGGGCAGAATGGCTACGAGCAGTACTTC | CASSRSGQNGYEQYF
TRBJ1-1 | TRBV20-1 | many | TRBD1 | TGCAGTGCCTCGAGACAGGGGCCTAGGAACACTGAAGCTTTCTTT | CSASRQGPRNTEAFF
TRBJ2-1 | TRBV6-2/TRBV6-3 | many | . | TGTGCCAGCACGGGCTGGACAGCCGACAATGAGCAGTTCTTC | CASTGWTADNEQFF
TRBJ1-1 | TRBV7-3 | many | . | TGTGCCAGCAGCGCCGTTTATGGGCAGCGCGACATGAACACTGAAGCTTTCTTT | CASSAVYGQRDMNTEAFF
TRBJ2-2 | TRBV28 | many | . | TGTGCCAGCAGGGACTCGAACACCGGGGAGCTGTTTTTT | CASRDSNTGELFF
TRBJ2-6 | TRBV3-1 | few | . | TGTGCCAGCAGCCACACCATGGGGAGCTCTGGGGCCAACGTCCTGACTTTC | CASSHTMGSSGANVLTF
TRBJ1-2 | TRBV2 | many | TRBD1 | TGTGCCAGCAGGGACAGGGGAGAGAGCTATGGCTACACCTTC | CASRDRGESYGYTF
TRBJ2-7 | TRBV20-1 | many | . | TGCAGTGCTAGTAAGACGACAGGTGGCACCTACGAGCAGTACTTC | CSASKTTGGTYEQYF
TRBJ2-7 | TRBV20-1 | . | TRBD2 | TGCAGTGCTAGGCAGCGGGATGTCGACTACGAGCAGTACTTC | CSARQRDVDYEQYF
TRBJ2-2 | TRBV11-1 | . | . | TGTGCCAGCAGCTTTCGGCAGGGAGTGAACACCGGGGAGCTGTTTTTT | CASSFRQGVNTGELFF
TRBJ2-7 | TRBV9 | . | . | TGTGCCAGCAGCCCAGGGGGGAGCGGGAGCTACGAGCAGTACTTC | CASSPGGSGSYEQYF
TRBJ1-6 | TRBV25-1 | . | TRBD1 | TGTGCCAGCAGCGAAAGCAGGGGGTTTGATTCGCCCCTCCACTTT | CASSESRGFDSPLHF
TRBJ1-4 | TRBV6-2/TRBV6-3 | . | . | TGTGCCAGCAGTACCCGACGGAGACTTAATGAAAAACTGTTTTTT | CASSTRRRLNEKLFF
TRBJ2-5 | TRBV30 | many | TRBD1 | TGTGCCTGGATACGACAGGGAAGAGGTAGAGAGACCCAGTACTTC | CAWIRQGRGRETQYF
TRBJ2-7 | TRBV6-4 | . | TRBD1 | TGTGCCAGCAGTGACCCGGACAGGGCGGACTACGAGCAGTACTTC | CASSDPDRADYEQYF
TRBJ2-1 | TRBV30 | many | . | TGTGCCTGGAGTCCCCGATCCCTAGGCAATGAGCAGTTCTTC | CAWSPRSLGNEQFF
TRBJ2-1 | TRBV2 | . | TRBD2 | TGTGCCAGCAGGACTAGCGGGACCTCCTACAATGAGCAGTTCTTC | CASRTSGTSYNEQFF
TRBJ2-6 | TRBV7-9 | . | TRBD1 | TGTGCCAGCAGTCCTTTCGGAGACAGGGCCTTCTACGGGGCCAACGTCCTGACTTTC | CASSPFGDRAFYGANVLTF